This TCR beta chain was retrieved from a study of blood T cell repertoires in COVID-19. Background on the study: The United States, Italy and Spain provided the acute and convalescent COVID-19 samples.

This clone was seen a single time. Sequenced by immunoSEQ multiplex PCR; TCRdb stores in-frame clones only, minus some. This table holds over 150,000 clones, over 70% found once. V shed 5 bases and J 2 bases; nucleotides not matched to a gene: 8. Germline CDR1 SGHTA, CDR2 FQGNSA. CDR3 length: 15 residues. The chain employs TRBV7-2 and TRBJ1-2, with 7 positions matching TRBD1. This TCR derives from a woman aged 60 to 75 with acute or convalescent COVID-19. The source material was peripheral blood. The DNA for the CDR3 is TGTGCCAGCAGCCCCCGAGGACAGGCCAACTATGGCTACACCTTC. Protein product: CASSPRGQANYGYTF.